The present TCR beta chain was sequenced within a study of CD8+ T cells in alopecia areata listed by TCRdb under 2018. Broadly, across the study: The treated patients, all with moderate-to-severe alopecia areata, were enrolled in an open-label pilot trial of oral tofacitinib given at 5 to 10 mg twice daily. Patients received tofacitinib for 6 to 18 months and were then followed off drug for 6 months to check for delayed response and recurrence. In both human patients and the C3H/HeJ mouse model, the study applied high-throughput TCRbeta sequencing to look at T cell clonal expansion in alopecia areata. Scalp tissue and sorted CD4+ and CD8+ peripheral blood T cells from patchy and totalis/universalis alopecia areata patients and from healthy controls were covered by human TCRbeta sequencing. Biopsies were taken from tofacitinib-treated patients at baseline and again at 4 and 24 weeks into treatment, and several of those patients also had a later scalp biopsy. Scalp clonality was compared among normal scalp (n=4), patchy alopecia areata scalp (n=8), and alopecia totalis/universalis scalp (n=8). RNA came from the PAXgene miRNA kit for fixed scalp, the miRNeasy kit for PBMCs, and the RNeasy kit for mouse skin. TCRbeta CDR3 regions were amplified by immunoSEQ multiplex PCR using 35 Vbeta forward and 13 Jbeta reverse primers.

Broader findings and caveats from the paper: Lesional scalp, especially in alopecia totalis/universalis, showed higher clonality and more expanded CD8+ clones than normal scalp, suggesting antigenic drive. Shared TCR sequences between patients were less evident than in mice, which may be partly attributable to HLA diversity in the patient population. Unlike mouse skin, where gammadelta T cells dominate, normal human skin contains resident alphabeta T cells that get sequenced too, which complicates analysis of the scalp TCR repertoire.

This sample's time point label indicates: baseline before oral tofacitinib. Lesional scalp punch biopsies and peripheral blood were obtained from alopecia areata patients. PBMCs were isolated by density centrifugation and stained for CD3, CD4 and CD8, after which CD4+ and CD8+ T cells were sorted on a FACSAria. Libraries were made using the immunoSEQ multiplex PCR assay. RNA was extracted from all samples and reverse transcribed into cDNA as template for TCR sequencing. First-strand cDNA was synthesized using SuperScript III with a 2:1 mix of oligo-dT and random hexamers. A synthetic immune receptor repertoire was used to measure amplification bias, and any remaining bias was corrected computationally. The authors' pipeline ran thus. Raw reads were preprocessed to remove errors, and CDR3 was defined by IMGT conventions from the conserved cysteine to phenylalanine. Clonality was computed by normalizing Shannon entropy by log2 of the number of productive unique TCRs and subtracting the result from 1. Whether each scalp clone was CD4 or CD8 was inferred by checking scalp TCRbeta sequences against the CD4 and CD8 repertoires from sorted blood. Here the immuneACCESS table is served through TCRdb, limited to in-frame sequences with V and J called. Missing clones are a known gap in these copies; in checked studies unresolved V genes cover under half, and the rest lacks a known reason. The V and J calls and the clone size are those of that table, but D and trimming were determined from the DNA. The sample records 170,000 or so clones, around 50% of which are singletons. Roughly 14% of the sample is taken by the ten largest.

This clone was seen only a few times. The antigen it recognizes is unknown. No much larger clone is present one base from it, and per-base qualities are unavailable. The material was CD4+ T cells sorted from blood, obtained at week 0. The TCR originated in a human donor with alopecia areata.

In nucleotide form, the sequence is TGCGCCAGCAGCACGGGGACAGGGGGGAACACCATATATTTT. It translates to CASSTGTGGNTIYF. The sequence is built from TRBV5-1 and TRBJ1-3, with 11 central nucleotides matching TRBD1. V lost 4 bases and J lost 7 bases, and the count of bases not matched to a germline gene is 4. Taken from cysteine to phenylalanine, the CDR3 has 14 residues. The read is trimmed to its CDR3 DNA, 42 bases read in frame from base 1. According to the germline V gene, CDR1 reads SGHRS and CDR2 reads YFSETQ.